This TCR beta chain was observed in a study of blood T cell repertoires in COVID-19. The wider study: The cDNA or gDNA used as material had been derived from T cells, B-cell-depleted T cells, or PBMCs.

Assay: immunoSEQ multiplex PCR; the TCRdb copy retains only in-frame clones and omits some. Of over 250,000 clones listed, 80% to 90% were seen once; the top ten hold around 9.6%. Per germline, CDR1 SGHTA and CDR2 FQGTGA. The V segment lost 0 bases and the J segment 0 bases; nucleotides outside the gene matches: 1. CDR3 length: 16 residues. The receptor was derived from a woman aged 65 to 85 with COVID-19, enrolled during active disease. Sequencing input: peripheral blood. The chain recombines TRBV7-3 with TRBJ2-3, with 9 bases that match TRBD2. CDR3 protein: CASSLTLAGSTDTQYF. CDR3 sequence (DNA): TGTGCCAGCAGCTTAACCCTAGCGGGGAGCACAGATACGCAGTATTTT.